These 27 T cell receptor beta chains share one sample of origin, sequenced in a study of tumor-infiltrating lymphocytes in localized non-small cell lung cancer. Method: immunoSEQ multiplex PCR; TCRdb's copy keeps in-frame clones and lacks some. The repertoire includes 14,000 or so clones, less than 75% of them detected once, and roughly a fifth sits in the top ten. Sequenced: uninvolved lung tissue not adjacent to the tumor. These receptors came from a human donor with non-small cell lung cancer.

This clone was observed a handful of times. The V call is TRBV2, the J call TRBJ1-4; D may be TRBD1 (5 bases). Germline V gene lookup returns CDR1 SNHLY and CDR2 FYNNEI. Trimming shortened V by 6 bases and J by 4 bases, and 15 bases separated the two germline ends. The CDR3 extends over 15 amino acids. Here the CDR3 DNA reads TGTGCCAGCAGCCCTTCCGGGAGGGGTAATGAAAAACTGTTTTTT. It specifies CASSPSGRGNEKLFF.

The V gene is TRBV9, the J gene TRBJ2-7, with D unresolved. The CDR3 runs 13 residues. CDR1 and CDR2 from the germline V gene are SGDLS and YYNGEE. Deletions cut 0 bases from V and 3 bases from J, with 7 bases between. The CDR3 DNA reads TGTGCCAGCAGCGTAGAATCGGGCTACGAGCAGTACTTC. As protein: CASSVESGYEQYF. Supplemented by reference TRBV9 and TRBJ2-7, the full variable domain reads DSGVTQTPKHLITATGQRVTLRCSPRSGDLSVYWYQQSLDQGLQFLIQYYNGEERAKGNILERFSAQQFPDLHSELNLSSLELGDSALYFCASSVESGYEQYFGPGTRLTVT.

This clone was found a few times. CDR3 DNA: TGTGCCAGCAGCTTTTTCACAGGGAGGACTAATGAAAAACTGTTTTTT. Protein product: CASSFFTGRTNEKLFF. This chain connects TRBV7-9 to TRBJ1-4; D is possibly TRBD1 (6 bases). Trimming removed 3 bases at V and 2 bases at J, with 13 bases between. CDR3 size: 16 residues. Per germline, CDR1 SEHNR and CDR2 FQNEAQ (reference sequence).

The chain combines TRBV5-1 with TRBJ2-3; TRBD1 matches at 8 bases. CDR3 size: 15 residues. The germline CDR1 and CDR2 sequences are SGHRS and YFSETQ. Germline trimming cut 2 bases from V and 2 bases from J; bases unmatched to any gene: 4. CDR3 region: CASSFPQGATDTQYF. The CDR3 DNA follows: TGCGCCAGCAGCTTCCCCCAGGGGGCCACAGATACGCAGTATTTT.

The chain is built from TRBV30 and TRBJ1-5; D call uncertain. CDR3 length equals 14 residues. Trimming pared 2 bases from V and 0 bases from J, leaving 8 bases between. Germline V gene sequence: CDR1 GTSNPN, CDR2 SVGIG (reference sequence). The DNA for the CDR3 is TGTGCCTGGAGTACCCTAAATAGCAATCAGCCCCAGCATTTT. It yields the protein CAWSTLNSNQPQHF.

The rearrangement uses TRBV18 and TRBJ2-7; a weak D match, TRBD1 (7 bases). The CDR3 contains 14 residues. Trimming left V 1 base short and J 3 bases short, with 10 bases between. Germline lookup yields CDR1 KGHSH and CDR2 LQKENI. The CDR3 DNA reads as TGTGCCAGCTCACCACGGGGGGACAGCTACGAGCAGTACTTC. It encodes CASSPRGDSYEQYF.

CDR3 DNA sequence: TGTGCCAGTAGTATTGGGCCGGGACGGCGGCTGGGCACCGGGGAGCTGTTTTTT. Its translation is CASSIGPGRRLGTGELFF. This sequence joins TRBV19 and TRBJ2-2; D assignment may be TRBD1 or TRBD2 (5 bases each). Looked up from germline, CDR1 is LNHDA and CDR2 is SQIVND (reference sequence). Trimming removed 3 bases at V and 4 bases at J, with 21 bases between. This CDR3 has 18 amino acids.

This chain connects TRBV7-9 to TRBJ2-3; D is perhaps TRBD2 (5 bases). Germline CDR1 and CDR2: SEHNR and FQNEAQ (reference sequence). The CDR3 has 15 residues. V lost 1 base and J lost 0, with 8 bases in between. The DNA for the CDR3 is TGTGCCAGCAGCTTAGTACTAGGGAGCACAGATACGCAGTATTTT. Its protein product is CASSLVLGSTDTQYF.

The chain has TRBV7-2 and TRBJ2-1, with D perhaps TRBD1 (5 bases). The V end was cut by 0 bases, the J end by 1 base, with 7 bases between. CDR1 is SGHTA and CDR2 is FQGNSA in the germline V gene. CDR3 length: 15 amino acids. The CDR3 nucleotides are TGTGCCAGCAGCTTAGCCAAGGGGTCCTACAATGAGCAGTTCTTC. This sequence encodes CASSLAKGSYNEQFF.

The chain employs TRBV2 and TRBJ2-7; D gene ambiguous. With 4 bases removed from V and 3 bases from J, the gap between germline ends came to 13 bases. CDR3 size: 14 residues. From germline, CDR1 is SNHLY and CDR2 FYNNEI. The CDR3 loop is CASSGPPTVYEQYF. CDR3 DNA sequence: TGTGCCAGCAGTGGACCCCCAACTGTCTACGAGCAGTACTTC.

For the CDR3, the DNA is TGTGCCTGGAATACAGGGTGGGACAATTCACCCCTCCACTTT. Translated, it gives CAWNTGWDNSPLHF. The chain joins TRBV30 to TRBJ1-6; maybe TRBD1 (6 bases). V was shortened by 4 bases and J by 7 bases, with 14 bases between the two germline ends. The CDR3 spans 14 residues. CDR1 GTSNPN and CDR2 SVGIG come from the germline V gene (reference sequence).

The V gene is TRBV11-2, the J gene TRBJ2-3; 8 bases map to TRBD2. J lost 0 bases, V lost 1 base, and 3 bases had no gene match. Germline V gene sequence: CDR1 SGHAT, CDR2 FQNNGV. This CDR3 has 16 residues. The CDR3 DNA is TGTGCCAGCAGCTTAGTCGGGGGGGGAAGCACAGATACGCAGTATTTT. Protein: CASSLVGGGSTDTQYF.

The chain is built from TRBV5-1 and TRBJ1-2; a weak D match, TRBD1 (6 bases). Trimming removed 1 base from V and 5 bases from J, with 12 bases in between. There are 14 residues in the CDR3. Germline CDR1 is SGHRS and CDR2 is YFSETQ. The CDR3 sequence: CASSLSQGQYGYTF. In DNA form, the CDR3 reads TGCGCCAGCAGCTTGAGCCAGGGACAATATGGCTACACCTTC.

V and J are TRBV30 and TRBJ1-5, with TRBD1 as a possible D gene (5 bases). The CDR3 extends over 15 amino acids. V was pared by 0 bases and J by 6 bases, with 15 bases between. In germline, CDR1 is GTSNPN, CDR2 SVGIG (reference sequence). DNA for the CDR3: TGTGCCTGGAGTGTACAGGAGGAGGTGGGTCAGCCCCAGCATTTT. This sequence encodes CAWSVQEEVGQPQHF.

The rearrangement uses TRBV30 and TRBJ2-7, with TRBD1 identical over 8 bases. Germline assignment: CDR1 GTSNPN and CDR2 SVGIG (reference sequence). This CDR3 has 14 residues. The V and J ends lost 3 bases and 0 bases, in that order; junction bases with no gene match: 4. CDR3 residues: CAWRHRGNSYEQYF. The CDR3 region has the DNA TGTGCCTGGAGGCACAGGGGGAACTCCTACGAGCAGTACTTC.

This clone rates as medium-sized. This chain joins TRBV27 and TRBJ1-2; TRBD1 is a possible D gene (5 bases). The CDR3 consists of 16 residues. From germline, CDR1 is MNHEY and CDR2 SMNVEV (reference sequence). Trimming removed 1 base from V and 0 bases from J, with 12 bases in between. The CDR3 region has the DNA TGTGCCAGCAGTTTATACACCCCAGGGACTAACTATGGCTACACCTTC. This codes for CASSLYTPGTNYGYTF.

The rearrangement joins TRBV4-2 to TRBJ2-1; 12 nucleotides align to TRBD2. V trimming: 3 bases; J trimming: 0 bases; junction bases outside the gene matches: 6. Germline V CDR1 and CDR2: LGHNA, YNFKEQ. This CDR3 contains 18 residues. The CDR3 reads CASSQSGTSGPSYNEQFF. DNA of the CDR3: TGTGCCAGCAGCCAGTCCGGGACTAGCGGGCCCTCCTACAATGAGCAGTTCTTC.

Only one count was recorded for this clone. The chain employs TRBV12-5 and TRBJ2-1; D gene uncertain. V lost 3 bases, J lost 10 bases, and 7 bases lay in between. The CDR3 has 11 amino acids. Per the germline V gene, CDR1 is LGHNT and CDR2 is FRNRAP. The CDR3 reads CASGFLKEQFF. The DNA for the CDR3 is TGTGCTAGTGGTTTTCTAAAAGAGCAGTTCTTC.

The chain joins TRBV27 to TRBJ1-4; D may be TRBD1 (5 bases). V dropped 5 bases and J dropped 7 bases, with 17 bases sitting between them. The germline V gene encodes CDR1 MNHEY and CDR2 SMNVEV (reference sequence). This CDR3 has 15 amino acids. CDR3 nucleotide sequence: TGTGCCAGCAGTCCCTACAGACAGATTGTTGAAAAACTGTTTTTT. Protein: CASSPYRQIVEKLFF.

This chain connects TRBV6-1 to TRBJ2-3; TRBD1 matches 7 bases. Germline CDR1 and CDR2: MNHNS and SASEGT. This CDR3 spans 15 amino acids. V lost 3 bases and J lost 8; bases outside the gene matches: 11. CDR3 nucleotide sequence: TGTGCCAGCAGTGATAGGGACAGAGGGTGGGGTACGCAGTATTTT. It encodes CASSDRDRGWGTQYF.

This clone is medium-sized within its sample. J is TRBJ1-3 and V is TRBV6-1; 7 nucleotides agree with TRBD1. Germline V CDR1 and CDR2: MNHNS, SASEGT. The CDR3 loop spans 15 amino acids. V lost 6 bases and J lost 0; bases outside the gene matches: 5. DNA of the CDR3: TGTGCCAGCAGGTCAGGGGGAAACTCTGGAAACACCATATATTTT. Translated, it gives CASRSGGNSGNTIYF.

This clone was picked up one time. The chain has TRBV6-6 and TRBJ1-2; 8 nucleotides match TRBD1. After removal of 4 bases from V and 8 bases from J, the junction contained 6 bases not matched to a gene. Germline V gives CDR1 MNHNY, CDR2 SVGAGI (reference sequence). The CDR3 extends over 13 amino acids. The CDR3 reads CASSWTGKEGYTF. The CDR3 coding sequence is TGTGCCAGCAGTTGGACAGGGAAAGAGGGCTACACCTTC.

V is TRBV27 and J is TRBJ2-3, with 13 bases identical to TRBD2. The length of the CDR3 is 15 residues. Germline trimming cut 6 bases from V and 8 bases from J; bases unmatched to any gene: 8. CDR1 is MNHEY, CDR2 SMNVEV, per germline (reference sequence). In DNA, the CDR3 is TGTGCCAGCAGAACACAACTAGCGGGGGGGACTACGCAGTATTTT. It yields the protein CASRTQLAGGTTQYF.

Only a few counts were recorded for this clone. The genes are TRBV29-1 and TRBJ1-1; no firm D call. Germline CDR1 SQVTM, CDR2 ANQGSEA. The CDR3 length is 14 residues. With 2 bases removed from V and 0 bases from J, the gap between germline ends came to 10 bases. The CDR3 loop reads CSVEIGSMNTEAFF. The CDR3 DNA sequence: TGCAGCGTTGAAATAGGTAGCATGAACACTGAAGCTTTCTTT. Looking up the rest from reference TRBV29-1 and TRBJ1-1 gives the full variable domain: SAVISQKPSRDICQRGTSLTIQCQVDSQVTMMFWYRQQPGQSLTLIATANQGSEATYESGFVIDKFPISRPNLTFSTLTVSNMSPEDSSIYLCSVEIGSMNTEAFFGQGTRLTVV.

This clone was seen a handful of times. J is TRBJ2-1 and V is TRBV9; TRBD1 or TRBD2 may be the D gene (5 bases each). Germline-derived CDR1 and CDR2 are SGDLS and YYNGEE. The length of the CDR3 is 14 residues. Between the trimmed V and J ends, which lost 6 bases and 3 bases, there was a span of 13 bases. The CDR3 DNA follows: TGTGCCAGCACTAGGGACCCTCACTACAATGAGCAGTTCTTC. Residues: CASTRDPHYNEQFF.

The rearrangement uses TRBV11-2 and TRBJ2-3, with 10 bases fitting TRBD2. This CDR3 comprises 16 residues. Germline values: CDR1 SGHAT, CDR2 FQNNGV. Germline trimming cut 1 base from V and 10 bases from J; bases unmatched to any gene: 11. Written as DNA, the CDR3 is TGTGCCAGCAGCTTAGCAGGCGTCCAGCGGGGGGGCGCGCAGTATTTT. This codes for CASSLAGVQRGGAQYF.

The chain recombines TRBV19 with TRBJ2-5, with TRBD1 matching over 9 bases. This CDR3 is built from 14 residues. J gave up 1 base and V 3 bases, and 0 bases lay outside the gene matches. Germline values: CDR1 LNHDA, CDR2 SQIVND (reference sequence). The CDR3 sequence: CASSMGQGQETQYF. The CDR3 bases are TGTGCCAGTAGTATGGGACAGGGCCAAGAGACCCAGTACTTC.